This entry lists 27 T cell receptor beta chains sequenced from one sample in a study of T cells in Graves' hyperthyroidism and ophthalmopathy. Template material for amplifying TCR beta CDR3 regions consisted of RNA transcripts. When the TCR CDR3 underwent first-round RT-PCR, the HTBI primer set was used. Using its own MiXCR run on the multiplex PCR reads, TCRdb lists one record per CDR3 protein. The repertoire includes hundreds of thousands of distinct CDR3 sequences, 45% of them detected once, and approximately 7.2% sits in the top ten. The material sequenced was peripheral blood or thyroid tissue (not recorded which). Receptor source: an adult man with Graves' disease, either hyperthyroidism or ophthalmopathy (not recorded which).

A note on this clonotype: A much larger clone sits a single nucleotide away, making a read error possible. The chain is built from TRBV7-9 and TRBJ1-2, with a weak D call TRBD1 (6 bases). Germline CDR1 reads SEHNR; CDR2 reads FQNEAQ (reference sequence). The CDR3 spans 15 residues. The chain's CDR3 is CAGSSSRGPNYGYTF. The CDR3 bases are TGTGCCGGCAGCTCCTCGCGGGGGCCTAACTATGGCTACACCTTC.

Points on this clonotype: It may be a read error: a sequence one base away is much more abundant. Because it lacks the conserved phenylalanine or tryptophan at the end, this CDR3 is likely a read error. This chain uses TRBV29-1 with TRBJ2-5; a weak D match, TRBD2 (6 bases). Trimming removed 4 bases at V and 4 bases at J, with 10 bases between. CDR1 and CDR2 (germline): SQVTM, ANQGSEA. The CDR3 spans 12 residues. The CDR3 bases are TGCAGCGTTGCCGGGAGTGGAGAGACCCAGTACCTC. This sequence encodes CSVAGSGETQYL.

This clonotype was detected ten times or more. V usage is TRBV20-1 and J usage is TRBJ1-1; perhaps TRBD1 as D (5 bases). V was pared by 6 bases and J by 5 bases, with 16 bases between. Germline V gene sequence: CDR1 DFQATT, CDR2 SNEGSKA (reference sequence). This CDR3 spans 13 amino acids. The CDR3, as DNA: TGCAGTGCGGGGGACGGGCAGAAAACTGAAGCTTTCTTT. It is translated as CSAGDGQKTEAFF.

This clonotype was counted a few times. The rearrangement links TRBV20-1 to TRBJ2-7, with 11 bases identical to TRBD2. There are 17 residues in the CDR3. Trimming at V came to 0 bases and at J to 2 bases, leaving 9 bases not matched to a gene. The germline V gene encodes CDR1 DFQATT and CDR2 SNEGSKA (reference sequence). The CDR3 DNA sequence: TGCAGTGCTAGAGATCCACTAGCGGGAGTAGGGACCTACGAGCAGTACTTC. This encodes CSARDPLAGVGTYEQYF.

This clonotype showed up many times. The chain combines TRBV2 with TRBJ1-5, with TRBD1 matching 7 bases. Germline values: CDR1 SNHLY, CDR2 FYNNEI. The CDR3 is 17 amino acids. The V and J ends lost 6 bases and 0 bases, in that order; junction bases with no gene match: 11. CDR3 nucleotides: TGTGCCAGCAGCATACTGACCGGGACAGATAGCAATCAGCCCCAGCATTTT. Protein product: CASSILTGTDSNQPQHF.

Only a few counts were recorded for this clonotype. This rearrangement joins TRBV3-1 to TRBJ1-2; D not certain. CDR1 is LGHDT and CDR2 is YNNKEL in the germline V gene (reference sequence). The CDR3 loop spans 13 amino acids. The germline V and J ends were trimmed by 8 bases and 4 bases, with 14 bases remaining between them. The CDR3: CASGAVGAYGYTF. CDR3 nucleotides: TGTGCCAGCGGAGCGGTTGGTGCCTATGGCTACACCTTC. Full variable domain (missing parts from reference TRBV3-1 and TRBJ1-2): DTAVSQTPKYLVTQMGNDKSIKCEQNLGHDTMYWYKQDSKKFLKIMFSYNNKELIINETVPNRFSPKSPDKAHLNLHINSLELGDSAVYFCASGAVGAYGYTFGSGTRLTVV.

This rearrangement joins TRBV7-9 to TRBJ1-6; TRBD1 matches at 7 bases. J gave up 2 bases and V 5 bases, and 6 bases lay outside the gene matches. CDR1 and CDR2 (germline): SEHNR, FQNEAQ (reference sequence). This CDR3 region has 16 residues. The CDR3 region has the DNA TGTGCCAGCAGCCTCCGGGACAGCGCCTATAATTCACCCCTCCACTTT. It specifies CASSLRDSAYNSPLHF.

The CDR3 DNA reads TGTGCCAGCAGCCAAGATGGGACAGCGGGAGAAAAACTGTTTTTT. Translated, it gives CASSQDGTAGEKLFF. The chain couples TRBV7-8 to TRBJ1-4; 7 bases align to TRBD1. Looked up from germline, CDR1 is SGHVS and CDR2 is FQNEAQ. V lost 5 bases to trimming and J lost 8 bases; unmatched junction nucleotides: 11. This CDR3 region has 15 residues. Based on the CDR3 plus reference TRBV7-8 and TRBJ1-4, the full variable domain is GAGVSQSPRYKVAKRGQDVALRCDPISGHVSLFWYQQALGQGPEFLTYFQNEAQLDKSGLPSDRFFAERPEGSVSTLKIQRTQQEDSAVYLCASSQDGTAGEKLFFGSGTQLSVL.

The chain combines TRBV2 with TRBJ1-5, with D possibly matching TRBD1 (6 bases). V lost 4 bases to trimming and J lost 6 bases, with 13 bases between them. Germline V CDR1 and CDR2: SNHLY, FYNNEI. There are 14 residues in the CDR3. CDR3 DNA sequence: TGTGCCAGCAGTGGGGGGGCTATAGTTCAGCCCCAGCATTTT. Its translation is CASSGGAIVQPQHF.

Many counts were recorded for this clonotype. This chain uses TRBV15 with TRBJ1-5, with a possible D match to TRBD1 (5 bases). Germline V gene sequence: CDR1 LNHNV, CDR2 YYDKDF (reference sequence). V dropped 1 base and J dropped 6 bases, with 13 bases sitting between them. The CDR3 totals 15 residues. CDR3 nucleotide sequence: TGTGCCACCAGCAGAGCCACAGGTCTACCTCAGCCCCAGCATTTT. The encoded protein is CATSRATGLPQPQHF.

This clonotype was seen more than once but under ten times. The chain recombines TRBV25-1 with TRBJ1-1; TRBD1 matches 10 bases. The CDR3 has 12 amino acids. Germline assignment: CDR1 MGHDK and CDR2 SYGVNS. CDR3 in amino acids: CARGDRGTEAFF. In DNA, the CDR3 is TGTGCTAGAGGGGACAGGGGCACTGAAGCTTTCTTT.

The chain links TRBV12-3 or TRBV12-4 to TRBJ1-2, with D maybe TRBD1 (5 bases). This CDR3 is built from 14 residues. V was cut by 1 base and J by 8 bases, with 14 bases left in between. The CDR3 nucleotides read TGTGCCAGCAGTTTAGGGGTTGGAGGGGAAGGCTACACCTTC. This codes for CASSLGVGGEGYTF.

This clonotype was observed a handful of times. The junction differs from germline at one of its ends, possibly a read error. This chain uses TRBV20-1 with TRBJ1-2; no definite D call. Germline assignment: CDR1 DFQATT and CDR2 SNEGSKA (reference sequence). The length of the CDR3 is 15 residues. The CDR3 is CSARGFMKANYVYTF. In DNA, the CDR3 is TGCAGTGCTAGGGGGTTCATGAAAGCTAACTATGTCTACACCTTC.

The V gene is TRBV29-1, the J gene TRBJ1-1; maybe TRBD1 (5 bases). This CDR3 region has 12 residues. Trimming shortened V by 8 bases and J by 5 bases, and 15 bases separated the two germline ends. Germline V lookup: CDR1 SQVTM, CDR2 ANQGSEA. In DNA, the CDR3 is TGCAGCAGCCCCGAGGGACGGACTGAAGCTTTCTTT. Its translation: CSSPEGRTEAFF.

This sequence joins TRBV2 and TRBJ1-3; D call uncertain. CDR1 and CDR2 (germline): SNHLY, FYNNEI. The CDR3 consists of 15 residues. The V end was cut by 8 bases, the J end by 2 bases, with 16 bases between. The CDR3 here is CASSPPSRAGNTIYF. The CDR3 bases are TGTGCCAGCTCACCGCCGTCTAGGGCTGGAAACACCATATATTTT.

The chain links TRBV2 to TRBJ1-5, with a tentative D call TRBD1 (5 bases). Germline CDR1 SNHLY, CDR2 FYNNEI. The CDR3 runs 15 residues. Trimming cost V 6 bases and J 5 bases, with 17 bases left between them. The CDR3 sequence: CASSQGAREDQPQHF. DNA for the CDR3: TGTGCCAGCAGCCAAGGGGCCCGGGAGGATCAGCCCCAGCATTTT. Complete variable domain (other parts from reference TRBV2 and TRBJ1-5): EPEVTQTPSHQVTQMGQEVILRCVPISNHLYFYWYRQILGQKVEFLVSFYNNEISEKSEIFDDQFSVERPDGSNFTLKIRSTKLEDSAMYFCASSQGAREDQPQHFGDGTRLSIL.

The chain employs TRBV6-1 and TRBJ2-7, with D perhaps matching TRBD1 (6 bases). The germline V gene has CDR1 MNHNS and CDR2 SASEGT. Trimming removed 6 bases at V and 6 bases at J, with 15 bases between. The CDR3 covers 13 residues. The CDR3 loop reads CASREDGGGEQYF. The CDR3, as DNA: TGTGCCAGCAGGGAGGATGGGGGCGGCGAGCAGTACTTC.

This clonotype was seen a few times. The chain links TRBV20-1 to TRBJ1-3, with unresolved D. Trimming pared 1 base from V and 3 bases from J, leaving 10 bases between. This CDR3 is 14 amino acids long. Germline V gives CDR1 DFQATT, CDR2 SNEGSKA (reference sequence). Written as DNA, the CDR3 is TGCAGTGCTAGAGCCCCCGTCGGTGGAAACACCATATATTTT. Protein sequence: CSARAPVGGNTIYF.

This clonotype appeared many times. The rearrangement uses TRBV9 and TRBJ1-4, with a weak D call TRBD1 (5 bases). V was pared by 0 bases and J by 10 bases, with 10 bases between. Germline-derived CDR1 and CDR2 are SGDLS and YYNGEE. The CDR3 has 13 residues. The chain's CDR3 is CASSVAGEGKLFF. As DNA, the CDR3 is TGTGCCAGCAGCGTAGCGGGGGAGGGAAAACTGTTTTTT.

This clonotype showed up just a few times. The CDR3 DNA sequence: TGTGCCAGCAGCCAGACGACCTCGAACACTGAAGCTTTCTTT. Translation: CASSQTTSNTEAFF. The chain couples TRBV7-6 to TRBJ1-1; D gene ambiguous. Germline V lookup: CDR1 SGHVS, CDR2 FNYEAQ. V was shortened by 5 bases and J by 1 base, with 11 bases between the two germline ends. There are 14 residues in the CDR3.

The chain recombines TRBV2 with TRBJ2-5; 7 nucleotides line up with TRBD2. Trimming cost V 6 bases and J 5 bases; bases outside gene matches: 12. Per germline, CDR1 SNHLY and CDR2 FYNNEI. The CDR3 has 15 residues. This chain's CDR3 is CASSRAGTNEETQYF. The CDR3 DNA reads TGTGCCAGCAGCAGAGCCGGGACTAATGAGGAGACCCAGTACTTC.

CDR3 in amino acids: CAISESGFPRDNQPQHF. CDR3 nucleotides: TGTGCCATCAGTGAGTCGGGGTTTCCGCGGGACAATCAGCCCCAGCATTTT. The gene calls are TRBV10-3 and TRBJ1-5; no reliable D call. Germline V lookup: CDR1 ENHRY, CDR2 SYGVKD. The CDR3 contains 17 residues. V was trimmed by 0 bases and J by 3 bases, leaving 15 bases between them.

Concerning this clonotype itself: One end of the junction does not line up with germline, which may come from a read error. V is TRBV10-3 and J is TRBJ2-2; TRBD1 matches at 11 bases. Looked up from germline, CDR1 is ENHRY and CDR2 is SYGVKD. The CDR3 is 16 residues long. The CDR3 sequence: CATSEGQGANTGELFF. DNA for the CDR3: TGTGCCACCAGTGAGGGACAGGGGGCGAACACCGGGGAGCTGTTTTTT.

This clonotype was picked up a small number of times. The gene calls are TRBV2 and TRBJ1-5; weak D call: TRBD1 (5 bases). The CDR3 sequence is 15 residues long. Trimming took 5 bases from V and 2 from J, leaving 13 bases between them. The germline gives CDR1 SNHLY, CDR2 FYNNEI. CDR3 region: CASSSRDGRNQPQHF. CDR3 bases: TGTGCCAGCAGTTCACGGGACGGCCGCAATCAGCCCCAGCATTTT.

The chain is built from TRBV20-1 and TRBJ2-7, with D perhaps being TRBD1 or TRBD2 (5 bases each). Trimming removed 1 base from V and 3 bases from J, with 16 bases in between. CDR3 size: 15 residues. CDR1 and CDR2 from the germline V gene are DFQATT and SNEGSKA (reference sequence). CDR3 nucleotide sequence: TGCAGTGCTAGAGTGGATCCGGGACGGAACTACGAGCAGTACTTC. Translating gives CSARVDPGRNYEQYF.

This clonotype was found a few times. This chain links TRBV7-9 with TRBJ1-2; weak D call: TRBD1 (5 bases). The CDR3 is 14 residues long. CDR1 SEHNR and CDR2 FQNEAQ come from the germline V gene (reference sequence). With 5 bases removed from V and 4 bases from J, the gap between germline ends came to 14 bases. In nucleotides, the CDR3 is TGTGCCAGCAGCCAAGCCGGGACGGGCTATGGCTACACCTTC. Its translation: CASSQAGTGYGYTF.

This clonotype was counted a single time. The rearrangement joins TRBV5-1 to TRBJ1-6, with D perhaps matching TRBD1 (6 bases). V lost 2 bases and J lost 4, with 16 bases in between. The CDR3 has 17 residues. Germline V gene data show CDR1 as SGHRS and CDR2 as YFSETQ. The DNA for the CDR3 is TGCGCCAGCAGCTTAGGGGGAAACGGCGTTTATAATTCACCCCTCCACTTT. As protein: CASSLGGNGVYNSPLHF.